This T cell receptor beta chain emerged from a study of blood T cell repertoires in COVID-19. Study-level background: The origin of the acute and convalescent COVID-19 samples was the United States, Italy and Spain. T cells, B-cell-depleted T cells, or PBMCs provided the cDNA or gDNA that served as material.

Per the authors' pipeline: How many nucleated cells were present was estimated from reference gene primer amplification. Clones were read by immunoSEQ multiplex PCR, and TCRdb kept only the in-frame ones, dropping some. V, J and clone size derive from that table, while D and trimming were established from the DNA sequence. The repertoire includes under 300,000 clones, 75% to 90% of them detected once, and 4.6% sits in the top ten. This clone was found a few times. Germline V gene data show CDR1 as MNHEY and CDR2 as SVGAGI. V gave up 5 bases and J gave up 1 base; unmatched junction bases: 7. CDR3 length: 15 residues.

Sample: peripheral blood. This receptor was identified in a man between 60 and 70 years old who had recovered from COVID-19. V usage is TRBV6-5 and J usage is TRBJ1-1; 7 bases fit TRBD1. CDR3 amino acids: CASSRQGRTNTEAFF. The CDR3 region has the DNA TGTGCCAGCAGTAGACAGGGACGGACGAACACTGAAGCTTTCTTT.